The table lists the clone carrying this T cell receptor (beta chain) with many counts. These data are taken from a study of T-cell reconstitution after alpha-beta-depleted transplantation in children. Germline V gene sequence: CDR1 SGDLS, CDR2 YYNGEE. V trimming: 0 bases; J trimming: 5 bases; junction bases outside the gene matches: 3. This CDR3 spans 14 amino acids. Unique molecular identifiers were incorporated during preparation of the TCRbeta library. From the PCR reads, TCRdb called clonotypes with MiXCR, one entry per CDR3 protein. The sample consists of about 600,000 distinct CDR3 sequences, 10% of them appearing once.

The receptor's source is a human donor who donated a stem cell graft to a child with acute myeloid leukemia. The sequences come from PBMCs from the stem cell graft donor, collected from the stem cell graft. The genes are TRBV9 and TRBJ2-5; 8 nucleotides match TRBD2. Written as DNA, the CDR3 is TGTGCCAGCAGCGTAGCTACGGGAGGGGAGACCCAGTACTTC. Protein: CASSVATGGETQYF.